Listed below are T cell receptor beta chains from one sample, sequenced in a study of blood T cell repertoires in COVID-19. The assay was immunoSEQ multiplex PCR, and TCRdb's table has in-frame clones only and misses some. The repertoire holds more than 300,000 clones, with approximately 89% as singletons. Sequenced material: peripheral blood. These receptor sequences come from a woman in her twenties or thirties with COVID-19, enrolled during active disease. Both conserved end residues are part of each CDR3. A D gene is named only where the DNA matches it firmly. For some rows the clone size is stated as once, few or many, or as a class when expanded; others skip it.

cdr3_nt cdr3_aa j_call v_call d_call clone_size
TGTGCCAGCAGCCAAGATGTGGGGCCTGGGTTGGATCAGCCCCAGCATTTT CASSQDVGPGLDQPQHF TRBJ1-5 TRBV3-1/TRBV3-2 . .
TGCAGCGTTGTAGGGACAGCCAATGGCTACACCTTC CSVVGTANGYTF TRBJ1-2 TRBV29-1 TRBD1 .
TGTGCCAGTAGTATGGCGCCCCTAGGCACAGATACGCAGTATTTT CASSMAPLGTDTQYF TRBJ2-3 TRBV19 . .
TGTGCCAGCCAGAACGGGGTCACCGGGGAGCTGTTTTTT CASQNGVTGELFF TRBJ2-2 TRBV28 . .
TGTGCCAGCAGCATTGACGGGATGTTCCTCTCCTACGAGCAGTACTTC CASSIDGMFLSYEQYF TRBJ2-7 TRBV7-8 . .
TGCGCCAGCAGCCAAGATTCGAGAGGAGGTGAAGCTTTCTTT CASSQDSRGGEAFF TRBJ1-1 TRBV4-3 . .
TGTGCCAGTAGTAGGGGACAGAATAGCAATCAGCCCCAGCATTTT CASSRGQNSNQPQHF TRBJ1-5 TRBV19 TRBD1 .
TGTGCCGGCAGGGCTAACTATGGCTACACCTTC CAGRANYGYTF TRBJ1-2 TRBV30 . .
TGTGCCAGCAGTTTCGGGCTAGCAGAGTACAATGAGCAGTTCTTC CASSFGLAEYNEQFF TRBJ2-1 TRBV28 . .
TGTGCCAGCAGCTTAGGCGGAGGGGACCCCTACGAGCAGTACTTC CASSLGGGDPYEQYF TRBJ2-7 TRBV13 . once
TGTGCCAGCAGCTTAGCACTAGCGGGTAGAGAGACCCAGTACTTC CASSLALAGRETQYF TRBJ2-5 TRBV7-8 TRBD2 .
TGCAGTGCTAGGCGGGATCAGCCCCAGCATTTT CSARRDQPQHF TRBJ1-5 TRBV20-1 . once
TGTGCCAGCAGCTTTTGGGGGGGCACCGGGGAGCTGTTTTTT CASSFWGGTGELFF TRBJ2-2 TRBV5-8 TRBD2 .
TGTGCCAGCAGCCTGGACCGACACTACGAGCAGTACTTC CASSLDRHYEQYF TRBJ2-7 TRBV5-6 . .
TGTGCCAGCAGCCCTACAGTGAGCTCTGGAAACACCATATATTTT CASSPTVSSGNTIYF TRBJ1-3 TRBV7-9 . .
TGTGCCAGCAGTTTTCATAGCGGGACGGCCACCGGGGAGCTGTTTTTT CASSFHSGTATGELFF TRBJ2-2 TRBV6-2/TRBV6-3 TRBD2 .
TGCGCCAGCAGCGAGGTGGGGGCTGGTGGAAACACCATATATTTT CASSEVGAGGNTIYF TRBJ1-3 TRBV4-1 . .
TGTGCCAGCTCATCCCACAGGGACGAGCAGTACTTC CASSSHRDEQYF TRBJ2-7 TRBV18 . .
TGCGCCAGCAGCCAAAAACTAGCAACCTACGAGCAGTACTTC CASSQKLATYEQYF TRBJ2-7 TRBV4-3 . .
TGCAGCGTTGCAATCACCGGGAATGAGCAGTTCTTC CSVAITGNEQFF TRBJ2-1 TRBV29-1 . .
TGTGCCACCAGTGATCCGGGAGTGGCAACAGATACGCAGTATTTT CATSDPGVATDTQYF TRBJ2-3 TRBV24-1 . .
TGTGCCAGCAGCTCGGGGGACTGGTCGATCAATGAGCAGTTCTTC CASSSGDWSINEQFF TRBJ2-1 TRBV7-9 . .
TGTGCCAGTAGTATTGGACAGAAGCAGTTCTTC CASSIGQKQFF TRBJ2-1 TRBV19 . .
TGTGCCAGCAGCCCAACGACAGGGCCGGGCAATGAGCAGTTCTTC CASSPTTGPGNEQFF TRBJ2-1 TRBV7-9 TRBD1 once
TGTGCCAGTAGTTTTATCGGGTCTGCGAACACCGGGGAGCTGTTTTTT CASSFIGSANTGELFF TRBJ2-2 TRBV19 . .
TGTGCCAGCAGCTTAGGGGTTAGCGGCACAGATACGCAGTATTTT CASSLGVSGTDTQYF TRBJ2-3 TRBV11-2 . .